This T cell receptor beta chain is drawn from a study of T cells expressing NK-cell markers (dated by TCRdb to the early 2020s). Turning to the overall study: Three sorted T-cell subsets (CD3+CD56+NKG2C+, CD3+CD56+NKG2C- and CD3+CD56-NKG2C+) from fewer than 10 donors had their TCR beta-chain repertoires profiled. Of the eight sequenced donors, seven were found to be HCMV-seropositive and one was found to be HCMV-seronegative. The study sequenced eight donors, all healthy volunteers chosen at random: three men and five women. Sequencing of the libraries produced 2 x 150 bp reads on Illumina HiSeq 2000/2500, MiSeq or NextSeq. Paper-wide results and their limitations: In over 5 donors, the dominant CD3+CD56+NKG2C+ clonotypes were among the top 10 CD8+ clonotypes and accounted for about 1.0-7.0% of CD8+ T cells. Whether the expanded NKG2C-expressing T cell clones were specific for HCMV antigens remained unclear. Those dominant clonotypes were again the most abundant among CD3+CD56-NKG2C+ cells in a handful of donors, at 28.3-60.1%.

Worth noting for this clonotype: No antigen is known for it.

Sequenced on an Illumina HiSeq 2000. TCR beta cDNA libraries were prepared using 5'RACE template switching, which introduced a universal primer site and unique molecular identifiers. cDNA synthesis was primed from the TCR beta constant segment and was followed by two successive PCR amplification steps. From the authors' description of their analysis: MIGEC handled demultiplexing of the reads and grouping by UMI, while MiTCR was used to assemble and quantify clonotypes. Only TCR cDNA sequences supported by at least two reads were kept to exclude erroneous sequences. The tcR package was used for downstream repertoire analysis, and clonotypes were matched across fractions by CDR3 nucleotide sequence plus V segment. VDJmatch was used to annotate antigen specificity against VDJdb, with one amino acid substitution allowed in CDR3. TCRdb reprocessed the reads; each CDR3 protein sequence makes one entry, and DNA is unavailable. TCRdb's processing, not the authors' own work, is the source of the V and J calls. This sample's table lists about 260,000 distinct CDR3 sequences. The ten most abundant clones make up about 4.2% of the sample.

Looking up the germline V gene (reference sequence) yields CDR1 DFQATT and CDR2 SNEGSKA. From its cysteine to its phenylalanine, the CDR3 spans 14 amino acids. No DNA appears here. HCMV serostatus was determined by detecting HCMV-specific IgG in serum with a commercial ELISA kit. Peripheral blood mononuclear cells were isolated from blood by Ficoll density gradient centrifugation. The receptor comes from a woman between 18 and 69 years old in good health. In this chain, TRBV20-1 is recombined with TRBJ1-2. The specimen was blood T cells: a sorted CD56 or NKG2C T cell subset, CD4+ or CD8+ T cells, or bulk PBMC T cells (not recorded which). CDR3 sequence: CSARVIGPNYGYTF.